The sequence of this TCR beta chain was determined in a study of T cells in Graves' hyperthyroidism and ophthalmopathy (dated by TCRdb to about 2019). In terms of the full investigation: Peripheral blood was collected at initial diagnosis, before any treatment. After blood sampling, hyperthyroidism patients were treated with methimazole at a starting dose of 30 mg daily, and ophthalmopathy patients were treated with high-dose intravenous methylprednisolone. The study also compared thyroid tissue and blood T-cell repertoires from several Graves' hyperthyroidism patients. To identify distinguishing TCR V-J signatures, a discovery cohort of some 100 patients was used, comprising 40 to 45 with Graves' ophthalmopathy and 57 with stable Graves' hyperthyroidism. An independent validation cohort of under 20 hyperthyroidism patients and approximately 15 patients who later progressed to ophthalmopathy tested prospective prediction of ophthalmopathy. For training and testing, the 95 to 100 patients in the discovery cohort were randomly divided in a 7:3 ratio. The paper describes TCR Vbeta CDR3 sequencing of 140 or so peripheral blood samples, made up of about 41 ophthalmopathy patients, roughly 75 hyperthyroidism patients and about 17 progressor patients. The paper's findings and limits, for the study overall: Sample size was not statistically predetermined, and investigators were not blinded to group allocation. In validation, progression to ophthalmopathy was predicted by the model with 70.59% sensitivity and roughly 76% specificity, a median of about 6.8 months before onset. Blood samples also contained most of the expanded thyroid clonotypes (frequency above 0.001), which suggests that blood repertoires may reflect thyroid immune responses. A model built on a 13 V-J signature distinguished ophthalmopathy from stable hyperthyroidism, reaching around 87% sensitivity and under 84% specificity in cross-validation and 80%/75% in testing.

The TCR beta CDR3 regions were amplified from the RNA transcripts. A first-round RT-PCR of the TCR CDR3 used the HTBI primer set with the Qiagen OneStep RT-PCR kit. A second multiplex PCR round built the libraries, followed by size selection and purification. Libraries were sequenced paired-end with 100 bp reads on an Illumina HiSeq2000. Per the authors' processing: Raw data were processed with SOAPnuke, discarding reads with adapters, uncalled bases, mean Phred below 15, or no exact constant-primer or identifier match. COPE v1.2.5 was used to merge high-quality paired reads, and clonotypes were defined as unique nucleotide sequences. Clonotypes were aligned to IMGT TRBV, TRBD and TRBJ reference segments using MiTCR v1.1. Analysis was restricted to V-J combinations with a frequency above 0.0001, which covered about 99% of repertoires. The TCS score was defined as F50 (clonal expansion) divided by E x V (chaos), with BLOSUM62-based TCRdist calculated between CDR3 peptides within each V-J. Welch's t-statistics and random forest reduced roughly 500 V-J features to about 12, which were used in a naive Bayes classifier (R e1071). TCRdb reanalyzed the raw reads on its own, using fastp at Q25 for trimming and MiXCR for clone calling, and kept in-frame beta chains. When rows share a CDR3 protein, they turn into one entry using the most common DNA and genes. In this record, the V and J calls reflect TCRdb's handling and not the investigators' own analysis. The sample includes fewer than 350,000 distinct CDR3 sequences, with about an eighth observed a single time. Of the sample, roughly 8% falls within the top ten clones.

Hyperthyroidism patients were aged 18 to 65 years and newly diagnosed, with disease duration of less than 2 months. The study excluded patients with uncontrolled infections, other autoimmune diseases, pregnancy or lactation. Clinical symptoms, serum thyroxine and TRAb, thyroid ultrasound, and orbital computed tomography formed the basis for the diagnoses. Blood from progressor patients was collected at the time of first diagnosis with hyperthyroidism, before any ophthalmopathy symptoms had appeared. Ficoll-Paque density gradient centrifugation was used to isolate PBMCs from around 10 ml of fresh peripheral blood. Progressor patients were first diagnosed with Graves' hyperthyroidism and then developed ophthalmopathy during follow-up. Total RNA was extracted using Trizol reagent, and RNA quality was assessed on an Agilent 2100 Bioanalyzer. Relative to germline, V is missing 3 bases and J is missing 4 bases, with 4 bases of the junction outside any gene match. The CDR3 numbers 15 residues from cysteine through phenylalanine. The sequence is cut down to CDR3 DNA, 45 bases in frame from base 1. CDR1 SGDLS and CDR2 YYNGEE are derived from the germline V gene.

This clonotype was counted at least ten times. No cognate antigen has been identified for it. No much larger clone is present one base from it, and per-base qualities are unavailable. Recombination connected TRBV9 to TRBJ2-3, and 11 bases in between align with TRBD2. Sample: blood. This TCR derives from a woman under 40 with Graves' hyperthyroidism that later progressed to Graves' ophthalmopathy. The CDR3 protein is CASSGGLAGADTQYF. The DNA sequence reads TGTGCCAGCAGCGGCGGACTAGCGGGCGCAGATACGCAGTATTTT.